The entry below describes one T cell receptor beta chain. These data come from a study of Tregs in tolerant kidney transplant recipients. Unstimulated regulatory T cells (CD4+CD25+CD127-), CD4+CD25- non-regulatory cells, CD4 and CD8 cells were FACS-sorted from thawed PBMCs. Germline CDR1 SNHLY, CDR2 FYNNEI. The CDR3 covers 13 residues. Trimming pared 4 bases from V and 4 bases from J, leaving 10 bases between. Using immunoSEQ multiplex PCR, the repertoire was profiled, and TCRdb retains in-frame clones only, with some absent. The sample holds about 240,000 clones, around 82% seen once. The source is a human donor in good health. What was sequenced was CD4+ T cells from blood. The J gene is TRBJ1-1, the V gene TRBV2; D unresolved. CDR3 nucleotide sequence: TGTGCCAGCAGTGTGGAAGGTGGCACTGAAGCTTTCTTT. Translating it yields CASSVEGGTEAFF.